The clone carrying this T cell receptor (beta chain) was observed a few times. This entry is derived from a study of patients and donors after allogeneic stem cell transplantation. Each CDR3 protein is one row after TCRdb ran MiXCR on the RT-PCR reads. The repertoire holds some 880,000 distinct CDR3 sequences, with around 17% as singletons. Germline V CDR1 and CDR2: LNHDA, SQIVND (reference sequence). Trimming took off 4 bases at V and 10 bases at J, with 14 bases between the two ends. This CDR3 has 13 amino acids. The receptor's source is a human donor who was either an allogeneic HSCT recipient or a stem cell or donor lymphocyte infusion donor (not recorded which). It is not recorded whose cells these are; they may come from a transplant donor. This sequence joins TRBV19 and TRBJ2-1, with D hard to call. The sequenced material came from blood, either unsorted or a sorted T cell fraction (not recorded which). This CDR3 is CASSNSGFKEQFF. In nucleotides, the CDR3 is TGTGCCAGTAGTAATAGTGGGTTTAAAGAGCAGTTCTTC.